This TCR beta chain originates from a study of T-cell memory formation after mild COVID-19. CDR1 and CDR2 (germline): LGHNA, YNFKEQ. This CDR3 contains 15 residues. Trimming cost V 4 bases and J 1 base; bases outside gene matches: 5. TCRdb itself ran the 5' RACE reads through MiXCR, one entry per CDR3 protein. Of about 560,000 distinct CDR3 sequences listed, about a fifth were seen once; the top ten hold 7% to 9%. This clonotype was detected only a few times. This TCR derives from an adult woman who had mild COVID-19 (a few samples of this study predate the infection). Cell type and time point are not known. The source material was PBMCs or a T cell subset sorted from them (not recorded which). V and J are TRBV4-2 and TRBJ2-5, with TRBD1 identical over 8 bases. Here the CDR3 reads CASSRPGQVQETQYF. The CDR3 DNA follows: TGTGCCAGCAGCCGCCCGGGACAGGTCCAAGAGACCCAGTACTTC.